This is a list of T cell receptor beta chains from one sample in a study of blood T cell repertoires in COVID-19. The assay was immunoSEQ multiplex PCR, and TCRdb's table has in-frame clones only and misses some. The table has about 200,000 clones, 80% to 90% seen once. Input material: peripheral blood. These receptors all come from a woman in her seventies with acute or convalescent COVID-19. The CDR3 runs from the conserved cysteine through the conserved F or W. The D gene is left open where the match is weak. A clone size is listed for some rows: how often the clone was seen (once, few, many), or a class if it is expanded.

J	size	V	D	CDR3	DNA
TRBJ2-7	-	TRBV5-5	-	CASSVPSQGVAYEQYF	TGTGCCAGCAGCGTACCCTCACAAGGGGTGGCCTACGAGCAGTACTTC
TRBJ2-3	-	TRBV29-1	TRBD1	CSAWDRTGGADTQYF	TGCAGCGCCTGGGATCGGACAGGGGGAGCAGATACGCAGTATTTT
TRBJ2-2	-	TRBV10-3	-	CATLDGSHTGELFF	TGTGCCACCCTAGACGGGAGTCATACCGGGGAGCTGTTTTTT
TRBJ2-1	-	TRBV24-1	-	CATSATGTSAFDEQFF	TGTGCCACCAGTGCCACCGGGACTTCGGCCTTCGATGAGCAGTTCTTC
TRBJ2-1	-	TRBV11-3	TRBD2	CASSLGGGAFEQFF	TGTGCCAGCAGCTTAGGCGGGGGGGCCTTTGAGCAGTTCTTC
TRBJ2-7	-	TRBV4-2	-	CASSRILGGRDRGYEQYF	TGTGCCAGCAGCCGGATACTAGGGGGTAGGGATAGGGGCTACGAGCAGTACTTC
TRBJ2-1	-	TRBV19	TRBD1	CASSLRDRAPFSYNEQFF	TGTGCCAGTAGTCTCCGGGACAGGGCACCATTCTCCTACAATGAGCAGTTCTTC
TRBJ1-4	-	TRBV3-1/TRBV3-2	-	CASSQRSQINEKLFF	TGTGCCAGCAGCCAAAGGTCACAGATAAATGAAAAACTGTTTTTT
TRBJ1-4	-	TRBV29-1	TRBD1	CSVSGGPTNEKLFF	TGCAGCGTTTCAGGGGGCCCAACTAATGAAAAACTGTTTTTT
TRBJ2-7	-	TRBV28	-	CASSLWDSADYEQYF	TGTGCCAGCAGTTTATGGGACAGCGCGGACTACGAGCAGTACTTC
TRBJ1-4	-	TRBV28	TRBD1	CASSAPGQGLNEKLFF	TGTGCCAGCAGTGCCCCCGGACAGGGGCTTAATGAAAAACTGTTTTTT
TRBJ2-4	-	TRBV19	TRBD1	CASSSRTGKVQNIQYF	TGTGCCAGTAGTTCACGGACAGGGAAGGTTCAGAACATTCAGTACTTC
TRBJ1-2	-	TRBV6-1	-	CASSERGGGYTF	TGTGCCAGCAGTGAAAGGGGGGGTGGCTACACCTTC
TRBJ2-7	-	TRBV9	-	CASSVAGASYEQYF	TGTGCCAGCAGCGTAGCAGGGGCTAGTTACGAGCAGTACTTC
TRBJ2-5	-	TRBV18	-	CASSIVPGETQYF	TGTGCCAGCTCAATCGTCCCAGGAGAGACCCAGTACTTC
TRBJ2-7	-	TRBV3-1/TRBV3-2	TRBD2	CASSQGGLLAGEQYF	TGTGCCAGCAGCCAAGGGGGCCTACTAGCGGGCGAGCAGTACTTC
TRBJ2-1	few	TRBV6-5	TRBD2	CASSLLSGGAYNEQFF	TGTGCCAGCAGTTTGCTAAGCGGGGGGGCCTACAATGAGCAGTTCTTC
TRBJ1-5	-	TRBV19	-	CASSIGQGLDQPQHF	TGTGCCAGTAGTATTGGCCAGGGGTTAGATCAGCCCCAGCATTTT
TRBJ1-5	-	TRBV5-8	TRBD1	CASSYKPGTENQPQHF	TGTGCCAGCAGTTATAAACCCGGGACAGAGAATCAGCCCCAGCATTTT
TRBJ2-7	few	TRBV14	TRBD1	CASRDRLDHEQYF	TGTGCCAGCAGGGACAGGCTGGACCACGAGCAGTACTTC
TRBJ1-2	-	TRBV21-1	-	CASNLFNGGGYTF	TGTGCCAGCAACTTATTCAACGGGGGAGGCTACACCTTC
TRBJ1-1	-	TRBV19	-	CASTPGRITEAFF	TGTGCCAGTACTCCAGGGCGGATCACTGAAGCTTTCTTT
TRBJ2-7	-	TRBV11-2	-	CASREGGVYEQYF	TGTGCCAGCAGGGAAGGCGGAGTCTACGAGCAGTACTTC
TRBJ2-7	-	TRBV3-1/TRBV3-2	-	CASSPRVGSPYEQYF	TGTGCCAGCAGCCCCCGGGTCGGATCCCCCTACGAGCAGTACTTC
TRBJ1-1	-	TRBV5-1	TRBD1	CASSPGTGVVTEAFF	TGCGCCAGCAGCCCCGGGACAGGGGTGGTCACTGAAGCTTTCTTT
TRBJ1-4	-	TRBV7-2	-	CASLQNLNEKLFF	TGTGCCAGCCTGCAAAACCTAAATGAAAAACTGTTTTTT
TRBJ1-1	-	TRBV11-2	-	CASSPMSRGAFF	TGTGCCAGCAGCCCAATGTCCAGGGGAGCTTTCTTT
TRBJ2-3	-	TRBV7-2	TRBD2	CASSLDTSGRTDTQYF	TGTGCCAGCAGCTTAGATACTAGCGGGAGGACAGATACGCAGTATTTT
TRBJ2-5	-	TRBV19	-	CASSSRLAGETQYF	TGTGCCAGTAGTTCCCGTTTAGCCGGGGAGACCCAGTACTTC
TRBJ1-1	once	TRBV28	-	CASRTPGVMNTEAFF	TGTGCCAGCAGGACCCCAGGGGTTATGAACACTGAAGCTTTCTTT
TRBJ1-2	-	TRBV19	-	CASSPGRAYGYTF	TGTGCCAGTAGCCCTGGCAGGGCCTATGGCTACACCTTC
TRBJ1-1	-	TRBV10-3	-	CAISETTGRTEAFF	TGTGCCATCAGTGAGACAACAGGACGGACTGAAGCTTTCTTT
TRBJ2-7	-	TRBV6-5	TRBD1	CASSLTGTGIYEQYF	TGTGCCAGCAGTCTCACCGGGACAGGGATCTACGAGCAGTACTTC
TRBJ2-5	-	TRBV19	TRBD1	CATRTGGIQETQYF	TGTGCCACCAGGACAGGGGGCATTCAAGAGACCCAGTACTTC
TRBJ2-7	-	TRBV21-1	-	CASSNSRGDSYEQYF	TGTGCCAGCAGCAATTCGCGGGGGGATTCCTACGAGCAGTACTTC
TRBJ1-1	-	TRBV27	TRBD1	CASSFSPDRATEAFF	TGTGCCAGCAGTTTCTCCCCGGACAGGGCCACTGAAGCTTTCTTT